The next 6 T cell receptor beta chains were all read from a single sample in a study of cytomegalovirus exposure and HLA in healthy donors. This PCR relied on a set of 60 Vbeta primers and 13 Jbeta primers. Only in-frame clones appear in the TCRdb table, and some are missing; sequencing was by immunoSEQ multiplex PCR. This table holds fewer than 120,000 clones, about three quarters found once. Sequences were obtained from PBMCs. Every receptor here comes from a woman aged 55-70 years in good health and CMV-seropositive.

The chain joins TRBV2 to TRBJ1-1, with TRBD1 matching over 8 bases. This CDR3 contains 13 residues. The J segment lost 3 bases and the V segment lost 5 bases, leaving 2 bases of the junction unmatched. In germline, CDR1 is SNHLY, CDR2 FYNNEI. CDR3 in DNA: TGTGCCAGCAGTAAGACAGGGGACACTGAAGCTTTCTTT. It yields the protein CASSKTGDTEAFF.

The chain employs TRBV5-1 and TRBJ2-5, with D perhaps TRBD1 (6 bases). Germline assignment: CDR1 SGHRS and CDR2 YFSETQ. The V end was cut by 6 bases, the J end by 2 bases, with 11 bases between. CDR3 length: 13 residues. CDR3 residues: CASTIQGQETQYF. In DNA form, the CDR3 reads TGCGCCAGCACGATACAGGGTCAAGAGACCCAGTACTTC.

This chain uses TRBV6-5 with TRBJ1-4; 7 positions agree with TRBD1. CDR1 and CDR2 from the germline V gene are MNHEY and SVGAGI. The CDR3 contains 15 residues. V dropped 6 bases and J dropped 0; count of bases not matched to a gene: 4. The CDR3 sequence is CASSGTVSTNEKLFF. The CDR3 DNA is TGTGCCAGCAGCGGGACAGTCTCAACTAATGAAAAACTGTTTTTT.

V and J are TRBV10-3 and TRBJ1-3; no clear D. There are 12 residues in the CDR3. V lost 10 bases and J lost 4, with 11 bases in between. CDR1 ENHRY and CDR2 SYGVKD come from the germline V gene. The CDR3 is CATYTIGNTIYF. The CDR3 coding sequence is TGTGCCACTTACACAATAGGAAACACCATATATTTT.

This clone was seen a few times. The chain has TRBV27 and TRBJ2-1, with a tentative D call TRBD1 (5 bases). There are 13 residues in the CDR3. Deletions cut 0 bases from V and 5 bases from J, with 5 bases between. Germline assignment: CDR1 MNHEY and CDR2 SMNVEV (reference sequence). The CDR3, as DNA: TGTGCCAGCAGTTTATCAGGGGACAATGAGCAGTTCTTC. This translates into CASSLSGDNEQFF.

The chain uses TRBV10-3 and TRBJ2-5, with TRBD2 identical over 12 bases. In germline, CDR1 is ENHRY, CDR2 SYGVKD. J gave up 4 bases and V 3 bases, and 6 bases lay outside the gene matches. The CDR3 sequence is 16 residues long. The DNA for the CDR3 is TGTGCCATCAGTGAAGGTACGGGACTAGCGGGAGAGACCCAGTACTTC. This sequence encodes CAISEGTGLAGETQYF.